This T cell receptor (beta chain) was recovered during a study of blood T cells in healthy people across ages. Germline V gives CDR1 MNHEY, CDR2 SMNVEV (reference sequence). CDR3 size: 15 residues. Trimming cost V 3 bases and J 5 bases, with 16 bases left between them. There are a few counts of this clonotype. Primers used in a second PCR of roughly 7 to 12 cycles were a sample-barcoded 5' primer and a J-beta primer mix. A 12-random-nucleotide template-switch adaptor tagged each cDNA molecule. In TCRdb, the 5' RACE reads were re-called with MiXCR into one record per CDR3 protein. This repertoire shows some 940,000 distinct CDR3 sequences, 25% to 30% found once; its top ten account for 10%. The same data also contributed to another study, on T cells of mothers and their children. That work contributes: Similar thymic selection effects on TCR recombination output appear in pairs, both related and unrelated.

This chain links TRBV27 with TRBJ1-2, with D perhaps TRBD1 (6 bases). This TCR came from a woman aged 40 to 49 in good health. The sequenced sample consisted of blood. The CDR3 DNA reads TGTGCCAGCAGTTTGGGGGAACAGGGTAGATATGGCTACACCTTC. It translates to CASSLGEQGRYGYTF.